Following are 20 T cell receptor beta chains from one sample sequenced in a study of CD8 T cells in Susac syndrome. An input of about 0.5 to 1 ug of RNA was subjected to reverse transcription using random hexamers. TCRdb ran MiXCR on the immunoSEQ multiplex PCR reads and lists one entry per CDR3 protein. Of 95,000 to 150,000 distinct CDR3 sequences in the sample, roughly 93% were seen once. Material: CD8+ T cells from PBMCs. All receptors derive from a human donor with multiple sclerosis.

The CDR3 protein is CASSRSLGSYEQYF. CDR3 nucleotides: TGCGCCAGCAGCCGATCCCTGGGGTCCTACGAGCAGTACTTC. The V call is TRBV4-1, the J call TRBJ2-7, with D unclear. Between the trimmed V and J ends, which lost 4 bases and 1 base, there was a span of 11 bases. Germline V gene lookup returns CDR1 MGHRA and CDR2 YSYEKL. This CDR3 is built from 14 residues.

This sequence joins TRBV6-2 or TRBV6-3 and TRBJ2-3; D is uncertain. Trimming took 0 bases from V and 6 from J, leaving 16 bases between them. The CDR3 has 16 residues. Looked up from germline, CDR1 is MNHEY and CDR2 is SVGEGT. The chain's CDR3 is CASSYSHPESWDTQYF. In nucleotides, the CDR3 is TGTGCCAGCAGTTACTCACACCCGGAGAGTTGGGATACGCAGTATTTT.

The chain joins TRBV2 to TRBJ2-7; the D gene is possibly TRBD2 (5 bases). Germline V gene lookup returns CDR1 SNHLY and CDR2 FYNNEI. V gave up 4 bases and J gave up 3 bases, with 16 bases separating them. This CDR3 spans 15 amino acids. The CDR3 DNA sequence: TGTGCCAGCAGTGGAAGGAGGCCTCTAATCTACGAGCAGTACGTC. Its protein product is CASSGRRPLIYEQYV.

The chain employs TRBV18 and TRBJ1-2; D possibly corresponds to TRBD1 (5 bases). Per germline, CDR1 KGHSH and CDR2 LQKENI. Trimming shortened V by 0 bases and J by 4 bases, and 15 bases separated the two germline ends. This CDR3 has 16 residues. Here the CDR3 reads CASSPPLSGYPYGYTF. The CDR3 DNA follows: TGTGCCAGCTCACCACCATTATCAGGGTACCCCTATGGCTACACCTTC.

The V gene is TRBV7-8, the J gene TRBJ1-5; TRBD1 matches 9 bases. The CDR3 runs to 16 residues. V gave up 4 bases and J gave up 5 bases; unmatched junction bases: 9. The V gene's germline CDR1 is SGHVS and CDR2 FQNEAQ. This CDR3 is CASSSPPGQGDQPQHF. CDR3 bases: TGTGCCAGCAGCTCCCCCCCGGGACAGGGCGATCAGCCCCAGCATTTT.

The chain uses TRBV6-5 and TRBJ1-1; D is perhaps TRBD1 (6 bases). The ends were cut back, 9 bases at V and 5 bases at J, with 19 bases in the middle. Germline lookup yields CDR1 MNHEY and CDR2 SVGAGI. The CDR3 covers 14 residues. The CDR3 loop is CASSLQGTFTEAFF. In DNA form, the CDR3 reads TGTGCCAGTAGCTTACAGGGCACCTTTACTGAAGCTTTCTTT.

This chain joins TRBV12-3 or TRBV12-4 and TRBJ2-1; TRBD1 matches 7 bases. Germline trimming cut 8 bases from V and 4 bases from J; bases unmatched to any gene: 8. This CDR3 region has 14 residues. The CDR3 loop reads CASQTQGRYNEQFF. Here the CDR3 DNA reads TGTGCCAGCCAAACACAGGGGAGATACAATGAGCAGTTCTTC.

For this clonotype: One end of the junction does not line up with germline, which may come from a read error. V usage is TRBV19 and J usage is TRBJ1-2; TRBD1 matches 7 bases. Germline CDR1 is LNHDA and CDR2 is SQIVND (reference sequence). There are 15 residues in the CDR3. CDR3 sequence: CASSIDLTGNFGYTF. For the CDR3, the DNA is TGTGCCAGTAGTATAGACCTGACAGGGAACTTTGGCTACACCTTC.

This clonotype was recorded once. The CDR3 loop is CSARGVSYNEQFF. The CDR3 DNA reads as TGCAGTGCTAGAGGCGTATCCTACAATGAGCAGTTCTTC. The chain recombines TRBV20-1 with TRBJ2-1; no definite D call. Germline CDR1 reads DFQATT; CDR2 reads SNEGSKA (reference sequence). The CDR3 runs to 13 residues. With 1 base removed from V and 1 base from J, the gap between germline ends came to 5 bases.

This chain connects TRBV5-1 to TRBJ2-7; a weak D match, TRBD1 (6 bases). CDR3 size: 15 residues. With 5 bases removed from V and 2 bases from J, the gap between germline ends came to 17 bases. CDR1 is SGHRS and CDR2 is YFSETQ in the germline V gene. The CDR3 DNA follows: TGCGCCAGCAGTTTGACAGGCGCAACCCCCTACGAGCAGTACGTC. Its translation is CASSLTGATPYEQYV.

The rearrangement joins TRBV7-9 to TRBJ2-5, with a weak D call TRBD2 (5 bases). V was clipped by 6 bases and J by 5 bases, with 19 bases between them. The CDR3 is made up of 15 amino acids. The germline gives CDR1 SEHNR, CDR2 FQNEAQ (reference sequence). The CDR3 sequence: CASSTLDPTRETQYF. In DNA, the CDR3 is TGTGCCAGCAGTACACTAGATCCGACTCGGGAGACCCAGTACTTC.

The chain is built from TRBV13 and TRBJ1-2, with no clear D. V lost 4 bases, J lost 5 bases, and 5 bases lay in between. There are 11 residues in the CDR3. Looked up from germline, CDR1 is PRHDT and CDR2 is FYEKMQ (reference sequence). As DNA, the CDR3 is TGTGCCAGCAGCTCCCCTTATGGCTACACCTTC. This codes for CASSSPYGYTF.

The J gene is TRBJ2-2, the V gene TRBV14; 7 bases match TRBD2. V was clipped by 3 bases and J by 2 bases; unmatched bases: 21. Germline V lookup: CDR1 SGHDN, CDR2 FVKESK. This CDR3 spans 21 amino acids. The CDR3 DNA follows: TGTGCCAGCAGCCAGGGACTACGTCATCTTAGGACGGAGACTAACACCGGGGAGCTGTTTTTT. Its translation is CASSQGLRHLRTETNTGELFF. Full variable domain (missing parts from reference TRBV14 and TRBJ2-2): EAGVTQFPSHSVIEKGQTVTLRCDPISGHDNLYWYRRVMGKEIKFLLHFVKESKQDESGMPNNRFLAERTGGTYSTLKVQPAELEDSGVYFCASSQGLRHLRTETNTGELFFGEGSRLTVL.

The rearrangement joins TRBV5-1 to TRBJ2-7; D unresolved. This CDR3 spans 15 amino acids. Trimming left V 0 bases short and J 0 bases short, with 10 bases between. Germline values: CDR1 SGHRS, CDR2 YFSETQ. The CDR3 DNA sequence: TGCGCCAGCAGCTTGGAGTTCGGTCTCTCCTACGAGCAGTACTTC. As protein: CASSLEFGLSYEQYF.

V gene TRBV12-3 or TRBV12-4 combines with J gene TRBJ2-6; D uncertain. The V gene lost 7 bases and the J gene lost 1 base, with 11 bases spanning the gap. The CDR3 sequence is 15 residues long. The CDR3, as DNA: TGTGCCAGCACCCAACCTCGGTCTGGGGCCAACGTCCTGACTTTC. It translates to CASTQPRSGANVLTF.

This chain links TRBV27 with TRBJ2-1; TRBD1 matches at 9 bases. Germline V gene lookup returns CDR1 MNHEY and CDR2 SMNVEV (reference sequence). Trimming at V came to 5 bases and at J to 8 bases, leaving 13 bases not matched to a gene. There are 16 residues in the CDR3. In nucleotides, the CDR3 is TGTGCCAGCAGTCCGATAACGGGACAGGGTGTAGATGAGCAGTTCTTC. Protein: CASSPITGQGVDEQFF.

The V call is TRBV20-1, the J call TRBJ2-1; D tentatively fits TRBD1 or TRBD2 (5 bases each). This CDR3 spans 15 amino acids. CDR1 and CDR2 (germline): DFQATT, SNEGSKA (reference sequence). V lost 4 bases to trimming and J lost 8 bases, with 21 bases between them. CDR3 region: CSAIPSFGAGDEQFF. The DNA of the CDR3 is TGCAGTGCTATACCCTCCTTCGGGGCCGGGGATGAGCAGTTCTTC.

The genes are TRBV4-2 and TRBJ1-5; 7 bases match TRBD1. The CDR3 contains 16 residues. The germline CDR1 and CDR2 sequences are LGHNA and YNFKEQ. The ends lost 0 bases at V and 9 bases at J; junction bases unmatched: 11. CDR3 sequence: CASSQEKGTAVVPQHF. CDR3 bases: TGTGCCAGCAGCCAAGAAAAAGGGACAGCGGTTGTGCCCCAGCATTTT.

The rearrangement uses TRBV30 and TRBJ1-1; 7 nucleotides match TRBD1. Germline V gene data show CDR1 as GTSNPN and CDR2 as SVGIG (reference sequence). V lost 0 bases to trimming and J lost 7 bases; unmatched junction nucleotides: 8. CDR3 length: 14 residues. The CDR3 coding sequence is TGTGCCTGGAGTGTAGGGGACAGAACAAATGAAGCTTTCTTT. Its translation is CAWSVGDRTNEAFF.

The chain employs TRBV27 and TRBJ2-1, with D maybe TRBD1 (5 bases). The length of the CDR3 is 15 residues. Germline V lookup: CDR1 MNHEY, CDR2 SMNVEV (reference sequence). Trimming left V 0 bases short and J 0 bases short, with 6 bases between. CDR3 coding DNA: TGTGCCAGCAGTTTATCAGGGGTCTCCTACAATGAGCAGTTCTTC. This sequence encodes CASSLSGVSYNEQFF.